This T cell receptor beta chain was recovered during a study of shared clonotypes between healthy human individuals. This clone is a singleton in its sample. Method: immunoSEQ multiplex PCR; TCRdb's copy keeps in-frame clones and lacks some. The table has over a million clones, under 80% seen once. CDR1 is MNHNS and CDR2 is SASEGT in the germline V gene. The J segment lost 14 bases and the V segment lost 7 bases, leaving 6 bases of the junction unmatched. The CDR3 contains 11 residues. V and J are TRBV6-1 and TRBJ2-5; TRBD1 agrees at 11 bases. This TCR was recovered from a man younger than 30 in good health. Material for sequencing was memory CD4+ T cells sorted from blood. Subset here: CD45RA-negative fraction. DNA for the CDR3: TGTGCCAGCACCCTGGACAGGGGGCCTTACTTC. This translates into CASTLDRGPYF.